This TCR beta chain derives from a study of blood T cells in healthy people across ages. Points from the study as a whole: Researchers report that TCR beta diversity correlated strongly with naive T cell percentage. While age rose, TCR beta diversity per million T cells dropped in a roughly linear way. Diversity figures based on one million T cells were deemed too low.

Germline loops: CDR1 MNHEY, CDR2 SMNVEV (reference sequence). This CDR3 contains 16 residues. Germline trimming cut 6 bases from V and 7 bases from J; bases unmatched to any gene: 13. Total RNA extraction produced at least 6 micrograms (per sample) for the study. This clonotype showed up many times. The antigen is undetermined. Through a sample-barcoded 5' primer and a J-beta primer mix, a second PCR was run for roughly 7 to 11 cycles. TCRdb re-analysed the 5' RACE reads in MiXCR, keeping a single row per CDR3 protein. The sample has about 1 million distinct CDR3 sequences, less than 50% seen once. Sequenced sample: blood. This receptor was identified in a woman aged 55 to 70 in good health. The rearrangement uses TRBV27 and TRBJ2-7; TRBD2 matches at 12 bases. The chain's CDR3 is CASSSWTSGANEEQYF. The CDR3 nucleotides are TGTGCCAGCAGCTCCTGGACTAGCGGGGCCAATGAAGAGCAGTACTTC.